Reported below is one T cell receptor beta chain. Its specificity is not known. This sample was taken from a study of Ad26.COV2.S vaccination and SARS-CoV-2 variants. Study context: Participant was drawn from the COV1001 Ad26.COV2.S trial arm.

Trimming took 5 bases from V and 7 from J, leaving 12 bases between them. CDR1 MNHEY and CDR2 SVGAGI come from the germline V gene. The CDR3 is made up of 13 amino acids. Treatment meaning: 15 to 20 received Ad26.COV2.S at low or high dose, single or two shots; 5 received placebo; per-sample allocation not given. Repertoires come from day 63 after the first vaccine or placebo injection. TCRdb's copy holds only in-frame clones and misses some; the assay was immunoSEQ multiplex PCR. The table includes more than 250,000 clones, around 87% detected once. The study's findings and limits: Recipients of either vaccine or placebo displayed similar breadth of non-spike TCRs.

V gene TRBV6-5 combines with J gene TRBJ2-1; the D is unclear. The receptor was isolated from a person aged 18 to 59 who received the Ad26.COV2.S COVID-19 vaccine or a placebo. Specimen: peripheral blood, collected in a trial of Ad26.COV2.S vaccine versus placebo. CDR3 in DNA: TGTGCCAGCAGTCGGACCGCCGGGAATGAGCAGTTCTTC. Protein sequence: CASSRTAGNEQFF.